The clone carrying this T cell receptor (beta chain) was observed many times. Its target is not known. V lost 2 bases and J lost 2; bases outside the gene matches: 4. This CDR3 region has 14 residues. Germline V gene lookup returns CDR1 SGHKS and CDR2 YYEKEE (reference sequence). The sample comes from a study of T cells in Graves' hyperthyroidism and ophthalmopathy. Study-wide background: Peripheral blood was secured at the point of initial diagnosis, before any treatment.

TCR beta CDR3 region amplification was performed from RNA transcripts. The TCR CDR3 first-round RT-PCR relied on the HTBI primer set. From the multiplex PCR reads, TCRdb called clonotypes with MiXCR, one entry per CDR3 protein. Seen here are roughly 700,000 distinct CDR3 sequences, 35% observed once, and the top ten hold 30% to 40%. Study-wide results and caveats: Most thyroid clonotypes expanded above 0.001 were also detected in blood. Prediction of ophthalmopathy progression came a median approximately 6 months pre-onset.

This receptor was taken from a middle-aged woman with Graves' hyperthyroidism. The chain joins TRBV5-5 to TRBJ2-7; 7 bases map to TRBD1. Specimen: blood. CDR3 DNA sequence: TGTGCCAGCAGCTTCCGGGACAGTCCCTACGAGCAGTACTTC. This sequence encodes CASSFRDSPYEQYF.